This TCR beta chain was observed in a study of CD8+CD57+ T cells in acquired aplastic anemia. On the study more broadly: Isolated CD4+ and CD8+ cells, once sorted, yielded DNA averaging around 3.1 ug.

Findings and caveats of the study: Any difference that existed in CD8+ Simpson's diversity between patients and controls was not significant. Shared by patients and controls, 25 to 35 CD8+ CDR3s were abundant in patients.

TCR beta VDJ and CDR3 were profiled, and genomic DNA was the template. TCRdb re-derived calls from the reads in MiXCR, one entry per CDR3 protein. The sample holds some 170,000 distinct CDR3 sequences; 45% to 55% are singletons and the top ten take more than 1%. Note on this clonotype: The antigen is undetermined. A much bigger clone sits one base away, suggesting this may be a read error.

Whoever was chosen for sequencing had shown CD8+CD57+ cell expansion by flow cytometry. Blood samples were obtained from patients who had received no prior therapy. Germline V CDR1 and CDR2: MNHEY, SVGAGI. The CDR3 sequence is 15 residues long. The TCR originated in a human donor with aplastic anemia. The sample comprised sorted CD4+, CD8+, or CD8+CD57+ T cells (not recorded which) from PBMCs. The chain joins TRBV6-5 to TRBJ1-2, with D possibly being TRBD1 (6 bases). CDR3 bases: TGTGCCAGCAGTTTTGGGGGTCAGGGACACTATGGCTACGCCTTC. Protein sequence: CASSFGGQGHYGYAF.